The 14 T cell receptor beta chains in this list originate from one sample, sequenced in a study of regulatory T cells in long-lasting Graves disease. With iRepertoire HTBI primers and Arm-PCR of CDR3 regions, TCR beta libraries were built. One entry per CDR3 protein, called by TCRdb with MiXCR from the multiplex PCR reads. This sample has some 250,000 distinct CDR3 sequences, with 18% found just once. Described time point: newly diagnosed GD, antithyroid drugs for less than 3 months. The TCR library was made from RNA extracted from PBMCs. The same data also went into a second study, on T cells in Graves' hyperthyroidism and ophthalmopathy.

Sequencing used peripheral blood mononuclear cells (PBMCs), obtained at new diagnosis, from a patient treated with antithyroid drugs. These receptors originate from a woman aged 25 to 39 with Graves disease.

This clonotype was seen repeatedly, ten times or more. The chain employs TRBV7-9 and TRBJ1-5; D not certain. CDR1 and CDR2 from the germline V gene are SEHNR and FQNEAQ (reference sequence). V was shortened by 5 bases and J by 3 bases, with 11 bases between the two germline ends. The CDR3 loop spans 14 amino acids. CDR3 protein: CASSRVGSNQPQHF. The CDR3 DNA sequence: TGTGCCAGCAGCCGGGTTGGGTCCAATCAGCCCCAGCATTTT. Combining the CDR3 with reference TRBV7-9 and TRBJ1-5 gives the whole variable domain DTGVSQNPRHKITKRGQNVTFRCDPISEHNRLYWYRQTLGQGPEFLTYFQNEAQLEKSRLLSDRFSAERPKGSFSTLEIQRTEQGDSAMYLCASSRVGSNQPQHFGDGTRLSIL.

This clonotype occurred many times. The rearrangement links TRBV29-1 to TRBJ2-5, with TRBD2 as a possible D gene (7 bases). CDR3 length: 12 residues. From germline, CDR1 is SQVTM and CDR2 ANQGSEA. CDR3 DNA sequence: TGCAGGGTATCGGGGGGCAGTGAGACCCAGTACTTC. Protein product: CRVSGGSETQYF.

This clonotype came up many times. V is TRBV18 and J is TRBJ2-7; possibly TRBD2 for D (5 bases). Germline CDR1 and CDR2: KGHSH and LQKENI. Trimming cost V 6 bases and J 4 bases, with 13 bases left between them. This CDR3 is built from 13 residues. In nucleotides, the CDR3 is TGTGCCAGCTCCCCGCCAGCGGTGTACGAGCAGTACTTC. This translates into CASSPPAVYEQYF.

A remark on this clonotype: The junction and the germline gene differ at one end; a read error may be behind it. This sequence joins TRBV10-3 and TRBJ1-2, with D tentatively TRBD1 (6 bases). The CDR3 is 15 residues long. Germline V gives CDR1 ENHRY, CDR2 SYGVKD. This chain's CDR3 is CASSEVIRDIYGYTF. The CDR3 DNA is TGTGCCAGCAGTGAAGTAATCCGGGACATCTATGGCTACACCTTC.

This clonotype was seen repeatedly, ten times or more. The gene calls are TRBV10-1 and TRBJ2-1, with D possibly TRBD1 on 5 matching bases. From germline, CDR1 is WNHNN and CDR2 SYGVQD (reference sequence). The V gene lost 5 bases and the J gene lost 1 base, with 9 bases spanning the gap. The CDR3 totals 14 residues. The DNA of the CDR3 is TGCGCCAGCAGTAGTAAGGGGTCCTACAATGAGCAGTTCTTC. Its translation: CASSSKGSYNEQFF.

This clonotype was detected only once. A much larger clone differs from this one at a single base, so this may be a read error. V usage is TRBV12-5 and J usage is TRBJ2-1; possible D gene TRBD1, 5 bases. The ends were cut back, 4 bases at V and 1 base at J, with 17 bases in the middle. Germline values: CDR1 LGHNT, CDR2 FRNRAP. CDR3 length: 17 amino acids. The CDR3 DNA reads TGTGCTAGTGGTTGGAAACAGGTGTTCCGATCCTACAATGAGCAGTTCTTC. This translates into CASGWKQVFRSYNEQFF. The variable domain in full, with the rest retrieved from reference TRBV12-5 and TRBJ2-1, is DARVTQTPRHKVTEMGQEVTMRCQPILGHNTVFWYRQTMMQGLELLAYFRNRAPLDDSGMPKDRFSAEMPDATLATLKIQPSEPRDSAVYFCASGWKQVFRSYNEQFFGPGTRLTVL.

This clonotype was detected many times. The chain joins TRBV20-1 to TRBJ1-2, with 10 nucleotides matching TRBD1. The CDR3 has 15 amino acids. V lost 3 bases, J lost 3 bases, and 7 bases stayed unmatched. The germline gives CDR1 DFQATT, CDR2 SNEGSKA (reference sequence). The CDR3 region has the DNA TGCAGTGCTAGGAGTGACAGGGGGCAGGACTATGGCTACACCTTC. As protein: CSARSDRGQDYGYTF.

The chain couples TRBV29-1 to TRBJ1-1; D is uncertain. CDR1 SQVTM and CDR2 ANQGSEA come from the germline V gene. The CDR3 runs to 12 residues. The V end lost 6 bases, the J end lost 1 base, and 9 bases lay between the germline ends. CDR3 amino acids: CSVSGKNTEAFF. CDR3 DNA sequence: TGCAGCGTATCGGGAAAGAACACTGAAGCTTTCTTT. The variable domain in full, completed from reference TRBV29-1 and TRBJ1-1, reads SAVISQKPSRDICQRGTSLTIQCQVDSQVTMMFWYRQQPGQSLTLIATANQGSEATYESGFVIDKFPISRPNLTFSTLTVSNMSPEDSSIYLCSVSGKNTEAFFGQGTRLTVV.

CDR3 nucleotide sequence: TGTGCCAGCAGCCGGGACAGGGAGGGAGAGACCCAGTACTTC. This gives the protein CASSRDREGETQYF. The J gene is TRBJ2-5, the V gene TRBV7-9; 9 bases fit TRBD1. Per germline, CDR1 SEHNR and CDR2 FQNEAQ (reference sequence). This CDR3 has 14 amino acids. With V trimmed by 5 bases and J by 4 bases, 5 bases remained unmatched.

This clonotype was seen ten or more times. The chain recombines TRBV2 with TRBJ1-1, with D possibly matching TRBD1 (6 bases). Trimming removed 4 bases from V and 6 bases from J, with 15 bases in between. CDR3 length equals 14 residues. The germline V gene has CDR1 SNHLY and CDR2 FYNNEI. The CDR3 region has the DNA TGTGCCAGCAGTGCTGACAGGTTGGGCGCTGAAGCTTTCTTT. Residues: CASSADRLGAEAFF.

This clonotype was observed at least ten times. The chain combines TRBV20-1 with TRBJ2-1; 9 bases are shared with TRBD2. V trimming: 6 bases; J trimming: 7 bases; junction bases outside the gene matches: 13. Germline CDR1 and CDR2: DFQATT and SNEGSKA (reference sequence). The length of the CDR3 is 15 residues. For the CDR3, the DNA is TGCAGTGCACCTGACTGGCGGGGGGGCAGGAATGAGCAGTTCTTC. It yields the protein CSAPDWRGGRNEQFF.

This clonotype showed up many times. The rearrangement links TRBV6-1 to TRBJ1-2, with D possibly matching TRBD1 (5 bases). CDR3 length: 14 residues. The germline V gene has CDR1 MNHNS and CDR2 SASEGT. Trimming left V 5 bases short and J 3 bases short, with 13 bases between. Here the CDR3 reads CASSNPGRDYGYTF. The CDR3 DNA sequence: TGTGCCAGCAGTAACCCGGGACGGGACTATGGCTACACCTTC.

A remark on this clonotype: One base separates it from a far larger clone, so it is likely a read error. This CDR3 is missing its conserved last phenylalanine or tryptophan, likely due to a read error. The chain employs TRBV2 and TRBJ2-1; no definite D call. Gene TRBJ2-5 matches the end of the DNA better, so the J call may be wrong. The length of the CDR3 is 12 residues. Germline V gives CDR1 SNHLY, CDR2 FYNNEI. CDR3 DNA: TGTGCCAGCAGTGAGATGCGGGAGACCCAGTACCTC. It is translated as CASSEMRETQYL.

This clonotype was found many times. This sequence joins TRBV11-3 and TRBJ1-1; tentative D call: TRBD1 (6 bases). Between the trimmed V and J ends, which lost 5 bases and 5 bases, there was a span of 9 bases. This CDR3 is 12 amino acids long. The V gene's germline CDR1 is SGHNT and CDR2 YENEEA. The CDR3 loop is CASSAGDTEAFF. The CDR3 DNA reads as TGTGCCAGCAGCGCAGGGGATACTGAAGCTTTCTTT.